This TCR beta chain was obtained from a study of radiotherapy plus CTLA-4 blockade in lung cancer. Germline-derived CDR1 and CDR2 are SQVTM and ANQGSEA. The CDR3 extends over 15 amino acids. The J segment lost 3 bases and the V segment lost 0 bases, leaving 8 bases of the junction unmatched. TCRdb keeps only in-frame clones here, not all; method: immunoSEQ multiplex PCR. The sample contains about 45,000 clones, roughly 76% of which appear only once. The chain uses TRBV29-1 and TRBJ2-7; 7 nucleotides match TRBD2. The sample here was peripheral blood, taken from a patient treated with radiotherapy plus ipilimumab. This clonotype was sampled from a human donor with non-small cell lung cancer who had stable disease on radiotherapy plus ipilimumab. The CDR3 DNA is TGCAGCGTTGAAGATCGGGCGGGGGAATTCTACGAGCAGTACTTC. This codes for CSVEDRAGEFYEQYF.